This T cell receptor (beta chain) was profiled in a study of T cells after somatic rescue of genetic block. The protocol was immunoSEQ multiplex PCR, while the TCRdb copy is restricted to in-frame clones and leaves out a portion. This sample has roughly 71,000 clones, with approximately 91% found just once. V was trimmed by 5 bases and J by 6 bases, leaving 10 bases between them. The CDR3 covers 12 residues. Germline V lookup: CDR1 MNHEY, CDR2 SVGAGI. The rearrangement joins TRBV6-5 to TRBJ1-1; D ambiguous. The sequenced sample was peripheral blood mononuclear cells (PBMCs). This receptor was obtained from a man between 25 and 39 years old. In DNA form, the CDR3 reads TGTGCCAGCAGTGGAAGGTCCCCTGAAGCTTTCTTT. Translation: CASSGRSPEAFF.